This passage covers 16 T cell receptor beta chains from one sample sequenced in a study of glioma-infiltrating T cells. TCR alpha and beta CDR3 regions were amplified from RNA using iRepertoire nested multiplex PCR. TCRdb used MiXCR to reprocess the multiplex PCR reads, holding one entry per CDR3 protein. The sample includes approximately 110,000 distinct CDR3 sequences, roughly 23% of them seen just once. Sequenced input: glioma tissue, nonneoplastic brain tissue, or PBMCs (not recorded which). These receptors all stem from a human donor with low-grade glioma or glioblastoma, undergoing nonglioma brain surgery, or in good health (not recorded which).

This clonotype was counted between two and nine times. This could be a read error, since a much larger clone is one nucleotide away. The V call is TRBV27, the J call TRBJ1-1; unclear D gene. The CDR3 extends over 14 amino acids. The V gene's germline CDR1 is MNHEY and CDR2 SMNVEV (reference sequence). CDR3 bases: TGTACCAGCAGGCGGGGTGAGGGGAACACTGAAGCTTTCTTT. Translation: CTSRRGEGNTEAFF.

This clonotype was detected ten times or more. This rearrangement joins TRBV6-1 to TRBJ2-5; D perhaps matches TRBD2 (5 bases). The germline V and J ends were trimmed by 7 bases and 5 bases, with 20 bases remaining between them. The CDR3 is 15 residues long. The germline gives CDR1 MNHNS, CDR2 SASEGT. CDR3 sequence (DNA): TGTGCCAGCAATGGTGTGGGAGCCCTCAGGGAGACCCAGTACTTC. As protein: CASNGVGALRETQYF.

As for this clonotype: A much bigger clone sits one base away, suggesting this may be a read error. This rearrangement joins TRBV6-1 to TRBJ1-2; possibly TRBD1 for D (6 bases). From germline, CDR1 is MNHNS and CDR2 SASEGT. CDR3 length: 17 amino acids. CDR3 protein: CSSSFNREAGVNYGYTF. CDR3 nucleotides: TGTTCCAGCAGCTTCAACAGGGAAGCAGGCGTGAACTATGGCTACACCTTC.

In its sample, this clonotype was seen a few times. The V and J genes are TRBV5-4 and TRBJ2-1, with TRBD1 matching 9 bases. V was clipped by 9 bases and J by 6 bases; unmatched bases: 10. Germline V gene sequence: CDR1 SGHNT, CDR2 YYREEE (reference sequence). The CDR3 runs 14 residues. The CDR3 coding sequence is TGTGCCATGAAACGGGACAGGGACCTCAATGAGCAGTTCTTC. Translation gives CAMKRDRDLNEQFF.

This clonotype was detected ten times or more. The genes are TRBV2 and TRBJ1-6; D remains unclear. The CDR3 loop spans 11 amino acids. V was trimmed by 7 bases and J by 12 bases, leaving 10 bases between them. Germline loops: CDR1 SNHLY, CDR2 FYNNEI. The CDR3 is CASNRDLPLHF. Written as DNA, the CDR3 is TGTGCCAGCAACCGGGATCTACCCCTCCACTTT.

As regards this clonotype: A read error may account for a junction end that differs from germline. The chain recombines TRBV27 with TRBJ2-1; the D is unclear. The germline V gene has CDR1 MNHEY and CDR2 SMNVEV (reference sequence). The CDR3 sequence is 18 residues long. The CDR3, as DNA: TGTGCCAGCAACACGTACCTGGTTCGGTCCTTACGGCACAATGGGCAGTTCTTC. Translated: CASNTYLVRSLRHNGQFF.

The sample holds many counts of this clonotype. The V call is TRBV6-1, the J call TRBJ2-7; tentatively, D is TRBD2 (6 bases). This CDR3 is built from 15 residues. The germline V gene encodes CDR1 MNHNS and CDR2 SASEGT. Deletions cut 8 bases from V and 0 bases from J, with 17 bases between. The CDR3 loop is CASAKSGWVSYEQYF. The CDR3 DNA is TGTGCCAGCGCTAAAAGCGGGTGGGTCTCCTACGAGCAGTACTTC.

This clonotype has ten or more counts. The genes are TRBV7-9 and TRBJ2-3; 10 nucleotides match TRBD2. V trimming: 4 bases; J trimming: 5 bases; junction bases outside the gene matches: 12. Germline loops: CDR1 SEHNR, CDR2 FQNEAQ (reference sequence). The CDR3 totals 17 residues. The CDR3 loop is CASSSTGSGRAKDTQYF. For the CDR3, the DNA is TGTGCCAGCAGCTCCACGGGGAGCGGGAGGGCCAAAGATACGCAGTATTTT.

This clonotype has at least ten counts. The chain employs TRBV10-2 and TRBJ2-1, with D unclear. V lost 4 bases, J lost 9 bases, and 10 bases lay in between. Germline V gene data show CDR1 as WSHSY and CDR2 as SAAADI. The CDR3 loop spans 12 amino acids. CDR3 in amino acids: CASSGYGVEQFF. The CDR3 nucleotides are TGCGCCAGCAGTGGTTATGGAGTTGAGCAGTTCTTC.

For this clonotype: Possible read error: a much larger clone is one base away. V gene TRBV12-3 or TRBV12-4 combines with J gene TRBJ2-5, with 13 nucleotides matching TRBD2. The junction had 11 bases not matched to a gene; V was cut back by 6 bases and J by 1 base. The CDR3 sequence is 18 residues long. CDR3 region: CASSPRLAGGRSQETQYF. CDR3 bases: TGTGCCAGCAGCCCGAGACTAGCGGGAGGCCGATCCCAAGAGACCCAGTACTTC.

A few counts support this clonotype. This sequence joins TRBV4-1 and TRBJ2-7; D ambiguous. The CDR3 covers 12 residues. CDR1 MGHRA and CDR2 YSYEKL come from the germline V gene. V was pared by 0 bases and J by 7 bases, with 7 bases between. CDR3 DNA: TGCGCCAGCAGCCAAGATTTTTTGGAGCAGTACTTC. Amino acid sequence: CASSQDFLEQYF.

Of note for this clonotype: One end of the junction fails to match germline, which may point to a read error. V and J are TRBV30 and TRBJ2-5, with TRBD2 matching over 9 bases. This CDR3 has 16 amino acids. Germline V gene lookup returns CDR1 GTSNPN and CDR2 SVGIG (reference sequence). The CDR3 sequence: CTWSVFVAGERETQYF. CDR3 in DNA: TGTACCTGGAGTGTATTCGTAGCGGGAGAGCGGGAGACCCAGTACTTC.

At least ten counts were recorded for this clonotype. This rearrangement joins TRBV6-1 to TRBJ2-1, with 9 bases lining up with TRBD2. Germline values: CDR1 MNHNS, CDR2 SASEGT. The CDR3 has 17 amino acids. V was pared by 4 bases and J by 3 bases, with 10 bases of the junction left unmatched. The CDR3 loop reads CASSVVSTSGFYNEQFF. The CDR3 nucleotides are TGTGCCAGCAGTGTGGTTAGTACTAGCGGGTTCTACAATGAGCAGTTCTTC.

This clonotype has only a few counts. The chain uses TRBV5-1 and TRBJ2-3, with TRBD2 matching over 9 bases. CDR1 SGHRS and CDR2 YFSETQ come from the germline V gene. The CDR3 runs 15 residues. J gave up 3 bases and V 4 bases, and 6 bases lay outside the gene matches. The CDR3 here is CASSLTSGRTDTQYF. The CDR3 DNA follows: TGCGCCAGCAGCCTCACTAGCGGGCGAACAGATACGCAGTATTTT.

There are many counts of this clonotype. The CDR3 is CASSFPPAGGYNEQFF. Here the CDR3 DNA reads TGTGCCAGCAGCTTTCCCCCAGCGGGAGGGTACAATGAGCAGTTCTTC. The chain uses TRBV7-9 and TRBJ2-1, with 10 nucleotides matching TRBD2. This CDR3 comprises 16 residues. Germline assignment: CDR1 SEHNR and CDR2 FQNEAQ (reference sequence). Trimming cost V 3 bases and J 4 bases; bases outside gene matches: 6. The full variable domain, with the rest looked up from reference TRBV7-9 and TRBJ2-1, is DTGVSQNPRHKITKRGQNVTFRCDPISEHNRLYWYRQTLGQGPEFLTYFQNEAQLEKSRLLSDRFSAERPKGSFSTLEIQRTEQGDSAMYLCASSFPPAGGYNEQFFGPGTRLTVL.

On this clonotype: A much larger clone differs from this one at a single base, so this may be a read error. The V gene is TRBV4-1, the J gene TRBJ2-7; D remains ambiguous. Trimming left V 0 bases short and J 2 bases short, with 8 bases between. Per germline, CDR1 MGHRA and CDR2 YSYEKL. The CDR3 totals 14 residues. The CDR3 spells CASSQEILTYEQYF. The CDR3 region has the DNA TGCGCCAGCAGCCAAGAGATCCTAACCTACGAGCAGTACTTC.